These 23 T cell receptor beta chains were sequenced from one sample in a study of blood T cell repertoires in COVID-19. This table comes from immunoSEQ multiplex PCR, and its TCRdb copy is limited to in-frame clones, with some not included. The table shows 380,000 or so clones, with 89% occurring only once. What was sequenced was peripheral blood. These receptors came from a man aged 40-55 years with acute or convalescent COVID-19.

V and J are TRBV9 and TRBJ2-7; D may be TRBD2 (6 bases). The V gene's germline CDR1 is SGDLS and CDR2 YYNGEE. The CDR3 runs 15 residues. The ends were cut back, 4 bases at V and 4 bases at J, with 18 bases in the middle. CDR3 DNA sequence: TGTGCCAGCAGCCCCGGGGGTATGGGGGTTTACGAGCAGTACTTC. It is translated as CASSPGGMGVYEQYF.

The J gene is TRBJ1-6, the V gene TRBV6-1, with D uncertain. CDR1 MNHNS and CDR2 SASEGT come from the germline V gene. V lost 1 base and J lost 9, with 10 bases in between. This CDR3 spans 14 amino acids. CDR3 nucleotides: TGTGCCAGCAGTGAAGTCAGAAGCGGTTCACCCCTCCACTTT. Amino acids: CASSEVRSGSPLHF.

This rearrangement joins TRBV9 to TRBJ2-5, with 7 nucleotides matching TRBD2. After removal of 3 bases from V and 3 bases from J, the junction contained 8 bases not matched to a gene. Germline CDR1 reads SGDLS; CDR2 reads YYNGEE. This CDR3 is 15 amino acids long. CDR3 in amino acids: CASSAHSGGEETQYF. CDR3 bases: TGTGCCAGCAGCGCCCATTCGGGGGGAGAAGAGACCCAGTACTTC.

This sequence joins TRBV29-1 and TRBJ1-2; D is undetermined. Germline V gene data show CDR1 as SQVTM and CDR2 as ANQGSEA. V was clipped by 4 bases and J by 4 bases, with 19 bases between them. The CDR3 contains 15 residues. CDR3 nucleotides: TGCAGCGTTGGGGGAGGGAGGCAGGAGACCTATGGCTACACCTTC. This encodes CSVGGGRQETYGYTF.

This clone was counted a single time. This chain uses TRBV6-9 with TRBJ1-5; 8 bases are shared with TRBD1. The ends lost 0 bases at V and 3 bases at J; junction bases unmatched: 10. This CDR3 spans 18 amino acids. Germline lookup yields CDR1 MNHGY and CDR2 SVAAGI. The CDR3 sequence is CASSYSSGTGESNQPQHF. The CDR3 nucleotides read TGTGCCAGCAGTTATTCCTCCGGGACAGGTGAATCCAATCAGCCCCAGCATTTT.

The J gene is TRBJ1-4, the V gene TRBV3-1 (or the pseudogene TRBV3-2); 9 bases are shared with TRBD1. V lost 0 bases, J lost 9 bases, and 8 bases stayed unmatched. The CDR3 has 16 residues. CDR1 and CDR2 from the germline V gene are LGHDT and YNNKEL (reference sequence). In DNA form, the CDR3 reads TGTGCCAGCAGCCAAGAACCCGAGCACAGGGGGCAAAAACTGTTTTTT. Protein product: CASSQEPEHRGQKLFF.

The chain carries TRBV11-2 and TRBJ2-1; 11 bases map to TRBD2. The V gene end was trimmed by 1 base and the J gene end by 7 bases; junction bases not matched to a gene: 6. From germline, CDR1 is SGHAT and CDR2 FQNNGV. This CDR3 spans 16 amino acids. DNA of the CDR3: TGTGCCAGCAGCTTAGGGTGGCTAGCGGGGGGTAATGAGCAGTTCTTC. It translates to CASSLGWLAGGNEQFF.

V usage is TRBV20-1 and J usage is TRBJ2-7; D is perhaps TRBD1 (6 bases). From germline, CDR1 is DFQATT and CDR2 SNEGSKA (reference sequence). The CDR3 is 11 residues long. For the CDR3, the DNA is TGCAGCCGACAGGAGACCTACGAGCAGTACTTC. This sequence encodes CSRQETYEQYF.

This chain links TRBV30 with TRBJ1-2; weak D call: TRBD1 (5 bases). V lost 0 bases to trimming and J lost 7 bases, with 12 bases between them. The CDR3 is 13 amino acids. CDR1 and CDR2 from the germline V gene are GTSNPN and SVGIG (reference sequence). CDR3 protein: CAWSVHQGGGYTF. CDR3 sequence (DNA): TGTGCCTGGAGTGTACACCAGGGTGGTGGCTACACCTTC.

The V and J genes are TRBV12-2 and TRBJ2-5; TRBD2, as called in the table, went unchecked against the DNA. TRBV12-2 is recorded as a pseudogene. This CDR3 contains 17 residues. DNA for the CDR3: TGTGCAAGTCGCTTAGTGGTTGGGACTGCTTATGAGGAGACCCAGTACTTC. Encoded protein: CASRLVVGTAYEETQYF.

J is TRBJ2-4 and V is TRBV19, with 10 bases matching TRBD1. Germline CDR1 LNHDA, CDR2 SQIVND (reference sequence). The CDR3 has 17 residues. Unmatched junction bases numbered 6, after V lost 4 bases and J lost 0 bases. The CDR3 reads CASSTTGTGVAKNIQYF. The CDR3 nucleotides are TGTGCCAGTAGTACAACCGGGACAGGGGTAGCCAAAAACATTCAGTACTTC.

The J gene is TRBJ2-1, the V gene TRBV7-8; 8 bases fit TRBD2. The germline V gene has CDR1 SGHVS and CDR2 FQNEAQ. After removal of 4 bases from V and 1 base from J, the junction contained 3 bases not matched to a gene. CDR3 length equals 15 residues. CDR3 DNA sequence: TGTGCCAGCAGCTCTAGCGGGCCTTCCTACAATGAGCAGTTCTTC. It yields the protein CASSSSGPSYNEQFF.

The CDR3 sequence is CASSPPNRELMNTEAFF. The CDR3 nucleotides are TGTGCCAGCTCACCACCGAATCGGGAGCTCATGAACACTGAAGCTTTCTTT. This chain uses TRBV18 with TRBJ1-1, with unresolved D. This CDR3 spans 17 amino acids. CDR1 is KGHSH, CDR2 LQKENI, per germline. The V end was cut by 0 bases, the J end by 0 bases, with 14 bases between.

The chain joins TRBV6-5 to TRBJ1-4; D not resolved. CDR3 length: 13 amino acids. Between the trimmed V and J ends, which lost 7 bases and 6 bases, there was a span of 12 bases. Germline V lookup: CDR1 MNHEY, CDR2 SVGAGI. The CDR3 loop reads CASMAGTHEKLFF. In DNA form, the CDR3 reads TGTGCCAGCATGGCAGGAACCCATGAAAAACTGTTTTTT.

This sequence joins TRBV19 and TRBJ2-7, with a tentative D call TRBD2 (6 bases). Germline V gene lookup returns CDR1 LNHDA and CDR2 SQIVND (reference sequence). V was shortened by 5 bases and J by 2 bases, with 13 bases between the two germline ends. This CDR3 has 14 amino acids. DNA for the CDR3: TGTGCCAGTAGTCCAATAGCGGCTCCCTACGAGCAGTACTTC. Its translation is CASSPIAAPYEQYF.

This clone came up once. The chain joins TRBV6-5 to TRBJ2-2; TRBD1 is a possible D gene (5 bases). Germline CDR1 reads MNHEY; CDR2 reads SVGAGI. Trimming pared 6 bases from V and 6 bases from J, leaving 17 bases between. This CDR3 spans 15 amino acids. In nucleotides, the CDR3 is TGTGCCAGCAGAGCCGACAGAGCAGTGGCCGGGGAGCTGTTTTTT. Protein sequence: CASRADRAVAGELFF.

Here the CDR3 reads CASSLGAGTGSYEQYF. The CDR3 DNA reads as TGCGCCAGCAGCTTGGGAGCCGGGACAGGGTCCTACGAGCAGTACTTC. The J gene is TRBJ2-7, the V gene TRBV5-1, with TRBD1 matching 9 bases. Germline CDR1 is SGHRS and CDR2 is YFSETQ. The length of the CDR3 is 16 residues. The V and J ends lost 0 bases and 1 base, in that order; junction bases with no gene match: 5.

The rearrangement uses TRBV7-9 and TRBJ2-2; TRBD1 aligns across 8 bases. Germline-derived CDR1 and CDR2 are SEHNR and FQNEAQ (reference sequence). CDR3 length: 17 residues. V trimming: 6 bases; J trimming: 6 bases; junction bases outside the gene matches: 15. Here the CDR3 reads CASSSPMGQVLSGELFF. The CDR3 nucleotides are TGTGCCAGCAGTTCGCCCATGGGACAGGTCCTCTCCGGGGAGCTGTTTTTT.

The chain combines TRBV5-1 with TRBJ1-4; 7 nucleotides line up with TRBD1. Per germline, CDR1 SGHRS and CDR2 YFSETQ. This CDR3 comprises 17 residues. After removal of 3 bases from V and 4 bases from J, the junction contained 12 bases not matched to a gene. This chain's CDR3 is CASSSGGGPGGNEKLFF. CDR3 in DNA: TGCGCCAGCAGCTCAGGTGGAGGGCCAGGGGGTAATGAAAAACTGTTTTTT.

This chain connects TRBV28 to TRBJ2-1, with 9 bases aligning to TRBD1. The CDR3 spans 18 residues. V lost 2 bases to trimming and J lost 0 bases; unmatched junction nucleotides: 8. CDR1 MDHEN and CDR2 SYDVKM come from the germline V gene. CDR3 in DNA: TGTGCCAGCAGTTTACCCCGGACAGGGGCCATCTCCTACAATGAGCAGTTCTTC. Translation: CASSLPRTGAISYNEQFF.

The chain has TRBV6-5 and TRBJ1-6; tentative D call: TRBD1 (6 bases). Germline-derived CDR1 and CDR2 are MNHEY and SVGAGI. The CDR3 contains 14 residues. V was shortened by 4 bases and J by 6 bases, with 10 bases between the two germline ends. The CDR3: CASSLTGSNSPLHF. The CDR3 nucleotides are TGTGCCAGCAGTTTGACAGGATCTAATTCACCCCTCCACTTT.

The chain uses TRBV19 and TRBJ2-1, with 14 bases that match TRBD2. The CDR3 totals 16 residues. Per germline, CDR1 LNHDA and CDR2 SQIVND (reference sequence). V gave up 3 bases and J gave up 8 bases; unmatched junction bases: 6. The CDR3: CASSIGGTSGGDEQFF. CDR3 coding DNA: TGTGCCAGTAGTATCGGTGGGACTAGCGGGGGAGATGAGCAGTTCTTC.

The rearrangement uses TRBV27 and TRBJ1-5; no firm D call. With 2 bases removed from V and 1 base from J, the gap between germline ends came to 12 bases. This CDR3 is 16 amino acids long. Germline V gene sequence: CDR1 MNHEY, CDR2 SMNVEV (reference sequence). Written as DNA, the CDR3 is TGTGCCAGCAGTTTAGTGGGTGGGCTGAGCAATCAGCCCCAGCATTTT. Its protein is CASSLVGGLSNQPQHF.